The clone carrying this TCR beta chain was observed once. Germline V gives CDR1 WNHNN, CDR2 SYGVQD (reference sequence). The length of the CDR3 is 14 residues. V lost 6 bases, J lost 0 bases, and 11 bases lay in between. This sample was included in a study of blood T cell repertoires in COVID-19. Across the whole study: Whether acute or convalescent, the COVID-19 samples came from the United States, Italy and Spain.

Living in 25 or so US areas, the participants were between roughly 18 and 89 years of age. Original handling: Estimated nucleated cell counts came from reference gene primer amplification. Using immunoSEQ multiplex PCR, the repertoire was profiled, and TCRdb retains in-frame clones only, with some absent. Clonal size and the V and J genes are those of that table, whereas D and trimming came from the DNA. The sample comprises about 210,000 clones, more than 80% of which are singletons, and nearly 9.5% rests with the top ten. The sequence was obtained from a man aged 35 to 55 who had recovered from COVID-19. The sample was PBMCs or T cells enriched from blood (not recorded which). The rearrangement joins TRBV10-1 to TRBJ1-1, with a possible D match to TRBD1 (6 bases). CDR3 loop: CASREGGMNTEAFF. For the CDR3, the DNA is TGCGCCAGCAGGGAAGGGGGTATGAACACTGAAGCTTTCTTT.